Listed here are 11 T cell receptor beta chains from one sample, sequenced in a study of cytomegalovirus exposure and HLA in healthy donors (dated 2017 in TCRdb). The library was generated by the immunoSEQ multiplex PCR assay. For the multiplex PCR, a mixture combining 60 forward primers for TCR Vbeta segments and 13 reverse primers for TCR Jbeta segments was used. TCRdb limited this immuneACCESS table to in-frame rearrangements with V and J called. A share of clones is missing; checked studies link under half to unresolved V genes, and the rest is unexplained. The sample has 100,000 to 150,000 clones on record, 60% to 80% of them singletons. Approximately 3.8% of the sample is taken by the ten largest. Sequencing was performed on PBMCs. The receptors here all came from a man aged 30 to 45 in good health and CMV-seronegative.

The chain employs TRBV6-1 and TRBJ2-2; 11 bases align to TRBD2. The CDR3 runs 19 residues. J was trimmed by 3 bases and V by 1 base; bases with no gene match: 10. The germline V gene encodes CDR1 MNHNS and CDR2 SASEGT. This CDR3 is CASSEGPSGGKGYTGELFF. CDR3 sequence (DNA): TGTGCCAGCAGTGAAGGGCCTAGCGGGGGGAAGGGGTACACCGGGGAGCTGTTTTTT.

The rearrangement links TRBV29-1 to TRBJ2-1; a possible D gene is TRBD2 (6 bases). The CDR3 is made up of 12 amino acids. With 8 bases removed from V and 5 bases from J, the gap between germline ends came to 13 bases. Germline V lookup: CDR1 SQVTM, CDR2 ANQGSEA. Written as DNA, the CDR3 is TGCAGCTTAAAGCGGACTAACAATGAGCAGTTCTTC. Its translation: CSLKRTNNEQFF.

This rearrangement joins TRBV4-2 to TRBJ2-5, with D possibly matching TRBD2 (7 bases). Germline loops: CDR1 LGHNA, CDR2 YNFKEQ. CDR3 length: 16 residues. The V end lost 2 bases, the J end lost 11 bases, and 24 bases lay between the germline ends. The CDR3 loop reads CASSQKGGEGSRPQYF. CDR3 coding DNA: TGTGCCAGCAGCCAAAAAGGGGGGGAGGGCTCGAGGCCGCAGTACTTC.

A remark on this clone: The same CDR3 also results from other DNA sequences found in this sample. The gene calls are TRBV5-1 and TRBJ2-5; D is perhaps TRBD1 (6 bases). The CDR3 runs to 15 residues. The germline V and J ends were trimmed by 6 bases and 2 bases, with 17 bases remaining between them. Germline V CDR1 and CDR2: SGHRS, YFSETQ. The CDR3 region has the DNA TGCGCCAGCACCGAACTCGGGACACAACAAGAGACCCAGTACTTC. Protein product: CASTELGTQQETQYF.

The chain recombines TRBV5-1 with TRBJ2-3; 8 bases are a match to TRBD1. V was clipped by 4 bases and J by 3 bases; unmatched bases: 10. Per the germline V gene, CDR1 is SGHRS and CDR2 is YFSETQ. The CDR3 contains 16 residues. The CDR3 protein is CASSGTGGPGTDTQYF. The CDR3 DNA reads as TGCGCCAGCAGCGGGACAGGAGGGCCGGGGACAGATACGCAGTATTTT.

The genes are TRBV11-2 and TRBJ2-1, with D perhaps matching TRBD2 (6 bases). V lost 6 bases, J lost 0 bases, and 12 bases lay in between. The germline gives CDR1 SGHAT, CDR2 FQNNGV. This CDR3 has 15 amino acids. The CDR3 region has the DNA TGTGCCAGCAGGGAAGCGGGTAGCTCCTACAATGAGCAGTTCTTC. Translation: CASREAGSSYNEQFF.

The chain couples TRBV5-4 to TRBJ1-1; D possibly corresponds to TRBD1 (6 bases). Trimming removed 4 bases at V and 4 bases at J, with 14 bases between. The CDR3 is made up of 14 amino acids. Germline V gives CDR1 SGHNT, CDR2 YYREEE (reference sequence). The CDR3 protein is CASSSRGSITEAFF. The CDR3 DNA follows: TGTGCCAGCAGCAGCAGGGGTTCTATCACTGAAGCTTTCTTT. The variable domain in full, with the rest retrieved from reference TRBV5-4 and TRBJ1-1, is ETGVTQSPTHLIKTRGQQVTLRCSSQSGHNTVSWYQQALGQGPQFIFQYYREEENGRGNFPPRFSGLQFPNYSSELNVNALELDDSALYLCASSSRGSITEAFFGQGTRLTVV.

This clone was counted a single time. V usage is TRBV7-9 and J usage is TRBJ2-6, with TRBD1 identical over 10 bases. V lost 4 bases to trimming and J lost 1 base; unmatched junction nucleotides: 4. Per the germline V gene, CDR1 is SEHNR and CDR2 is FQNEAQ (reference sequence). This CDR3 region has 17 residues. The CDR3 loop is CASSSGTGASGANVLTF. The DNA of the CDR3 is TGTGCCAGCAGCTCCGGGACAGGGGCATCTGGGGCCAACGTCCTGACTTTC.

This clone was recorded once. The DNA for the CDR3 is TGTGCCAGCAGCCCTCTCGGGGGGCCCGGGGAGCTGTTTTTT. Its protein is CASSPLGGPGELFF. J is TRBJ2-2 and V is TRBV7-2; D perhaps matches TRBD2 (7 bases). Germline V gene lookup returns CDR1 SGHTA and CDR2 FQGNSA. The CDR3 has 14 residues. The ends were cut back, 5 bases at V and 6 bases at J, with 13 bases in the middle.

V and J are TRBV7-9 and TRBJ2-1, with 12 bases lining up with TRBD2. The CDR3 consists of 15 residues. With 5 bases clipped from V and 6 bases from J, the junction kept 5 bases outside the gene matches. Germline V CDR1 and CDR2: SEHNR, FQNEAQ (reference sequence). DNA of the CDR3: TGTGCCAGCAGCGTGACTAGCGGGGGTGGCAATGAGCAGTTCTTC. It is translated as CASSVTSGGGNEQFF.

This clone was found once. For the CDR3, the DNA is TGCGCCAGCAGTGAACTGGTCTTGGGGACACTCAATGAGCAGTTCTTC. Translation: CASSELVLGTLNEQFF. The rearrangement links TRBV10-2 to TRBJ2-1; D possibly corresponds to TRBD1 (6 bases). This CDR3 is built from 16 residues. V was clipped by 3 bases and J by 6 bases, with 18 bases between them. CDR1 WSHSY and CDR2 SAAADI come from the germline V gene.